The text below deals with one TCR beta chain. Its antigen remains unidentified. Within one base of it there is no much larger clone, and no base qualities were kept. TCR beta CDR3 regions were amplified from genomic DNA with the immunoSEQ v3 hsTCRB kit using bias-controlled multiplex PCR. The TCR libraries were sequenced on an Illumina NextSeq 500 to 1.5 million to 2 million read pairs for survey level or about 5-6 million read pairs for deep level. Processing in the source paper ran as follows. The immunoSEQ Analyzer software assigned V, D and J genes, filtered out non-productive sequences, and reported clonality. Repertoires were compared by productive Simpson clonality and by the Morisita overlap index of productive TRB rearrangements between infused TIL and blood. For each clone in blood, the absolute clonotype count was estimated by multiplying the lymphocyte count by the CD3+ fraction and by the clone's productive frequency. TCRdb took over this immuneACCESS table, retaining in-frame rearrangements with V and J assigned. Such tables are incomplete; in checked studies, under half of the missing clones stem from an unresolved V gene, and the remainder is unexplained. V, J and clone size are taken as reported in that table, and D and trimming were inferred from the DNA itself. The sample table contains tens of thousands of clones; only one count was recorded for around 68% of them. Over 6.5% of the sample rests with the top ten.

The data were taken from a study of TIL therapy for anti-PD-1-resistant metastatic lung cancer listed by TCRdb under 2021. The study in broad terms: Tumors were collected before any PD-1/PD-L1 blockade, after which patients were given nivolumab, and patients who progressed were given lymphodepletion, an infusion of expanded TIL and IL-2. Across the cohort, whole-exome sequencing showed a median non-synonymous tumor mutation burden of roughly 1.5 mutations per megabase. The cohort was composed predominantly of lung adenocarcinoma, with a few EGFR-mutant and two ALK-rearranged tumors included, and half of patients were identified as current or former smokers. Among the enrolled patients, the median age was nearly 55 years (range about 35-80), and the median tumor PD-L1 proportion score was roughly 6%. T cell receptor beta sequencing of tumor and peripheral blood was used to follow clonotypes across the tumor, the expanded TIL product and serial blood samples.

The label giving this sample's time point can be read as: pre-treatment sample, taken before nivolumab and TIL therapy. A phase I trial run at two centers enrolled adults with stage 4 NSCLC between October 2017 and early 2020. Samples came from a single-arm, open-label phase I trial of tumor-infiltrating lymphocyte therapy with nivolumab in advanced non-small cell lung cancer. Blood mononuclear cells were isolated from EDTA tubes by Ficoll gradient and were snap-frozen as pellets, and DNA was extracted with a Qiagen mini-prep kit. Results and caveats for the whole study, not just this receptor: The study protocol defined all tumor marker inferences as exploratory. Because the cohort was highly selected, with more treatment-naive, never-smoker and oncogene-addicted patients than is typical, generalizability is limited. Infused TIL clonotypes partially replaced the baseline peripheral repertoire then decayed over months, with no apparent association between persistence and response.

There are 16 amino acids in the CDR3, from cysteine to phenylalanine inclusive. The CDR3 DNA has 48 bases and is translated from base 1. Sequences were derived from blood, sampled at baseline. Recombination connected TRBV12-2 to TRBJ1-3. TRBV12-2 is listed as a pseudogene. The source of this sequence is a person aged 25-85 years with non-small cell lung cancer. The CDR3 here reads CASRLGCSFSGNTIYF. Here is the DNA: TGTGCAAGTCGCTTAGGATGCAGCTTCTCTGGAAACACCATATATTTT.